This TCR beta chain was identified during a study of blood T cell repertoires in COVID-19. At the level of the study: Sites in the United States, Italy and Spain provided acute and convalescent COVID-19 samples. PBMCs, B-cell-depleted T cells, or T cells provided the cDNA or gDNA that made up the material.

Generated by immunoSEQ multiplex PCR, the TCRdb table keeps only in-frame clones and is missing some. The sample includes 50,000 to 70,000 clones, 70% to 80% of them seen just once. Trimming stripped 4 bases from V and 7 bases from J, with 17 bases between. Germline V gives CDR1 SGHAT, CDR2 FQNNGV. The CDR3 consists of 15 residues. Sequencing was carried out using peripheral blood. The TCR comes from a man in his 60s with acute or convalescent COVID-19. The rearrangement links TRBV11-2 to TRBJ2-1, with TRBD2 as a possible D gene (6 bases). CDR3 region: CASSSMQGGINEQFF. The CDR3, as DNA: TGTGCCAGCAGCTCAATGCAGGGAGGAATAAATGAGCAGTTCTTC.